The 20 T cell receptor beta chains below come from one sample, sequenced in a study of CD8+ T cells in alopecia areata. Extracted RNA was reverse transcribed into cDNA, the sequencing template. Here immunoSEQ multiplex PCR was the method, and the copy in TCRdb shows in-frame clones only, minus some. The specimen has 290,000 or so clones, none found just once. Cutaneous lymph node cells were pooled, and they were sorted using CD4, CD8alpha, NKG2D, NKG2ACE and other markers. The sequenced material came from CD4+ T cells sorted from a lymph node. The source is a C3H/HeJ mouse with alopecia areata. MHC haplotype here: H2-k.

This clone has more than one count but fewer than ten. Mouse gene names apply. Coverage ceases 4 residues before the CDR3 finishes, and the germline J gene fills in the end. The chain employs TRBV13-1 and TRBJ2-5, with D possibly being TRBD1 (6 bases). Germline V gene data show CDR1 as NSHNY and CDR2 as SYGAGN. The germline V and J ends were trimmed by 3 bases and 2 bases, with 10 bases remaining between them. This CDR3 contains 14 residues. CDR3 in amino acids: CASSAGAVQDTQYF. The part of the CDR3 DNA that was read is TGTGCCAGCAGTGCAGGGGCCGTCCAAGAC.

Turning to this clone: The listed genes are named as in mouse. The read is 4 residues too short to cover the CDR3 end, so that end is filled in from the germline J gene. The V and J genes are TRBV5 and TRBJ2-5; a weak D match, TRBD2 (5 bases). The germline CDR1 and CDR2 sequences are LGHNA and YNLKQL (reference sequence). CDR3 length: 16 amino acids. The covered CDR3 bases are TGTGCCAGCAGCCCATCAGGAGGCTGGGTGAAAGAC. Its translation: CASSPSGGWVKD. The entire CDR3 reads CASSPSGGWVKDTQYF.

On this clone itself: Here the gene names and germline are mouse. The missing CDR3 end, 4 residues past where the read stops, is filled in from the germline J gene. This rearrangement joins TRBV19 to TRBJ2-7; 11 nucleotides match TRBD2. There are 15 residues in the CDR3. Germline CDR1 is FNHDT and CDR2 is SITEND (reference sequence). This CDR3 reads CASRGSLGGHYEQYF. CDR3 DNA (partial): TGTGCCAGCAGGGGGTCACTGGGGGGGCATTAT.

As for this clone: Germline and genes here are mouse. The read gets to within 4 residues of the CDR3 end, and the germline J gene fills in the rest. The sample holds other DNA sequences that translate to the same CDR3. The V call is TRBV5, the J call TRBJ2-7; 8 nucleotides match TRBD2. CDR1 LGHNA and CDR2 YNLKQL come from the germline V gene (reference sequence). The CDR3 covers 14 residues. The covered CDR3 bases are TGTGCCAGCAGCCAAGACTGGGGGGATTAT. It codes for CASSQDWGDY. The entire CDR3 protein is CASSQDWGDYEQYF.

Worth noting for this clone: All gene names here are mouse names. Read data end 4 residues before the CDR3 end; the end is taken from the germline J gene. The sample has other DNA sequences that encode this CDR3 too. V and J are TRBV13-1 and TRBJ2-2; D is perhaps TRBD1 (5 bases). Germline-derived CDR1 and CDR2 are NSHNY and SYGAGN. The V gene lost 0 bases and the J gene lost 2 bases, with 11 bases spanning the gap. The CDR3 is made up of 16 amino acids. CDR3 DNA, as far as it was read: TGTGCCAGCAGTGATGCAGGCAGGGCCAACACCGGG. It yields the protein CASSDAGRANTG. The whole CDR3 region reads CASSDAGRANTGQLYF.

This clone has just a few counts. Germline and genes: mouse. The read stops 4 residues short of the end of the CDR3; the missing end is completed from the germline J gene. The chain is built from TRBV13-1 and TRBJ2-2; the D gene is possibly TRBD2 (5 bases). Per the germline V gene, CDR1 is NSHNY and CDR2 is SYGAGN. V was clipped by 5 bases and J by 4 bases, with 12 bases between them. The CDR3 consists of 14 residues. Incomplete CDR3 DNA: TGTGCCAGCAGGAGTACTGGAACCACCGGG. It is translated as CASRSTGTTG. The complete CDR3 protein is CASRSTGTTGQLYF.

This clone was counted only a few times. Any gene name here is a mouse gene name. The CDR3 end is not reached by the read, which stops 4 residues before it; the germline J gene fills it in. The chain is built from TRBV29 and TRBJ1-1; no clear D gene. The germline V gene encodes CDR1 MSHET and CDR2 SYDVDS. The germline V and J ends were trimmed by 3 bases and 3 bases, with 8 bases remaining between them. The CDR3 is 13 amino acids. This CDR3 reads CASSFKGYTEVFF. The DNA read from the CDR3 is TGTGCTAGCAGTTTCAAAGGGTACACA.

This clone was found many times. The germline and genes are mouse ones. CDR3: CASSSRLGGFQDTQYF. The CDR3 bases that were read are TGTGCCAGCAGCTCCCGACTGGGGGGATTCCAAGAC. The chain uses TRBV3 and TRBJ2-5; 10 positions agree with TRBD2. The read ends 4 residues before the CDR3 terminus; that terminus is restored from the germline J gene. The J segment lost 2 bases and the V segment lost 4 bases, leaving 6 bases of the junction unmatched. The germline gives CDR1 SNHLY, CDR2 FYNGKV (reference sequence). The CDR3 consists of 16 residues.

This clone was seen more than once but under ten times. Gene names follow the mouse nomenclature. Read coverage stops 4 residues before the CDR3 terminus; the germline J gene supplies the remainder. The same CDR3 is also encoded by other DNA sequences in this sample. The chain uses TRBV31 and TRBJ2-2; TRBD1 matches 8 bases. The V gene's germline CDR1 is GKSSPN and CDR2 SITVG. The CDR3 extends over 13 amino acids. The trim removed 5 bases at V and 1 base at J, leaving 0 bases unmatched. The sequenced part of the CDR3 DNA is TGTGCCTGGGGACAGGGAAACACCGGG. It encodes CAWGQGNTG. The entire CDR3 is CAWGQGNTGQLYF.

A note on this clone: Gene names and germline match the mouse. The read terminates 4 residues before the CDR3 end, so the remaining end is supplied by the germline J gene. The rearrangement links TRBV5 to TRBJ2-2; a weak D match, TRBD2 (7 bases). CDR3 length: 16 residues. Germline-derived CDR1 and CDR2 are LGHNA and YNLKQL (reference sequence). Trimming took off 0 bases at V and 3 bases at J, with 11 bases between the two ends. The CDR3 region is CASSQDGGQDTGQLYF. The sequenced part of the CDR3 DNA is TGTGCCAGCAGCCAAGATGGGGGGCAGGACACCGGG.

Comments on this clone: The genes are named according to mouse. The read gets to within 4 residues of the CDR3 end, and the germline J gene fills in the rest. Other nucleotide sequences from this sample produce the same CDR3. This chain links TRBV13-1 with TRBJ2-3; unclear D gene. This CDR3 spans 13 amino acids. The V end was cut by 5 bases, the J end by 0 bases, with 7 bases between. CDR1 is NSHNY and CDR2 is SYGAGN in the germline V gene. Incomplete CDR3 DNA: TGTGCCAGCAGGGTAACTAGTGCAGAA. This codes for CASRVTSAE. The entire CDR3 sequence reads CASRVTSAETLYF.

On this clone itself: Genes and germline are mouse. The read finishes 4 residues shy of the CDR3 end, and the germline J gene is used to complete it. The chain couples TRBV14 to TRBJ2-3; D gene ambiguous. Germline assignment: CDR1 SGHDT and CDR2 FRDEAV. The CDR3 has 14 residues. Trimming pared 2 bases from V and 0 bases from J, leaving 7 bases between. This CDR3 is CASSLPESAETLYF. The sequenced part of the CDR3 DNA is TGTGCCAGCAGTTTGCCAGAAAGTGCAGAA.

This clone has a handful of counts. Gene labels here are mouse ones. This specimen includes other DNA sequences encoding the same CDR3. CDR3 residues: CASSRTGAETLYF. CDR3 DNA (partial): TGTGCTAGCAGTAGAACAGGGGCAGAA. V gene TRBV17 combines with J gene TRBJ2-3, with a weak D call TRBD1 (6 bases). The read gets to within 4 residues of the CDR3 end, and the germline J gene fills in the rest. Per the germline V gene, CDR1 is MNHDT and CDR2 is YYDKIL. With 2 bases removed from V and 3 bases from J, the gap between germline ends came to 6 bases. The CDR3 is made up of 13 amino acids. Based on the CDR3 plus reference TRBV17 and TRBJ2-3, the full variable domain is DTTVKQNPRYKLARVGKPVNLICSQTMNHDTMYWYQKKPNQAPKLLLFYYDKILNREADTFEKFQSSRPNNSFCSLYIGSAGLEYSAMYLCASSRTGAETLYFGSGTRLTVL.

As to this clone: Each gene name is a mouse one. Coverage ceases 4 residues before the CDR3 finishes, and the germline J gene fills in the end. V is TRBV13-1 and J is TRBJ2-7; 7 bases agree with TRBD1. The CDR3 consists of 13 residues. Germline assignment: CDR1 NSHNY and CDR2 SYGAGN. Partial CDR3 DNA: TGTGCCAGCAGTGCCCCACAGGGGTAT. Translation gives CASSAPQGY. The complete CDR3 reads CASSAPQGYEQYF.

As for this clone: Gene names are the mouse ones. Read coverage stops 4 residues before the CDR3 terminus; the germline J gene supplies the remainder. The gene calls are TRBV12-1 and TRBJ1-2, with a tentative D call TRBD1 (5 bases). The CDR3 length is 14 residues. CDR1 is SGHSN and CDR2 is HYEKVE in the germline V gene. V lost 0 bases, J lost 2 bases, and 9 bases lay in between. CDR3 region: CASSLSGFNSDYTF. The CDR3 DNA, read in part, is TGTGCCAGCTCTCTCTCAGGGTTTAACTCC.

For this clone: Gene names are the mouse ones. The CDR3 loop is CAWRGTTSQNTLYF. The sequenced part of the CDR3 DNA is TGTGCCTGGAGGGGGACTACTAGTCAAAAC. This chain links TRBV31 with TRBJ2-4; a possible D gene is TRBD2 (6 bases). Coverage ceases 4 residues before the CDR3 finishes, and the germline J gene fills in the end. The CDR3 sequence is 14 residues long. The V end was cut by 3 bases, the J end by 0 bases, with 10 bases between. CDR1 GKSSPN and CDR2 SITVG come from the germline V gene. Combining the CDR3 with reference TRBV31 and TRBJ2-4 gives the whole variable domain AQTIHQWPVAEIKAVGSPLSLGCTIKGKSSPNLYWYWQATGGTLQQLFYSITVGQVESVVQLNLSASRPKDDQFILSTEKLLLSHSGFYLCAWRGTTSQNTLYFGAGTRLSVL.

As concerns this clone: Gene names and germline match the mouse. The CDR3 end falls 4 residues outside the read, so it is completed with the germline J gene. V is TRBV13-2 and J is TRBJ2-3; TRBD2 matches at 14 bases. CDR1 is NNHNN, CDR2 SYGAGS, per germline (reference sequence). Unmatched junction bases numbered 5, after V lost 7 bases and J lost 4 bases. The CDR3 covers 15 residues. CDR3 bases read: TGTGCCAGCCGAAGGGACTGGGGGGGCCCAGAA. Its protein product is CASRRDWGGPE. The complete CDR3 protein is CASRRDWGGPETLYF.

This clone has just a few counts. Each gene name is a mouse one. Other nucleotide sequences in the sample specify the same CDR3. CDR3 protein: CASGDRGDTGQLYF. Partial CDR3 DNA: TGTGCCAGCGGTGACAGGGGCGACACCGGG. The V call is TRBV13-2, the J call TRBJ2-2; D is perhaps TRBD1 (6 bases). The DNA ends 4 residues before the CDR3 does, and the rest of the CDR3 is filled in from the germline J gene. Deletions cut 2 bases from V and 3 bases from J, with 8 bases between. Germline assignment: CDR1 NNHNN and CDR2 SYGAGS (reference sequence). This CDR3 comprises 14 residues.

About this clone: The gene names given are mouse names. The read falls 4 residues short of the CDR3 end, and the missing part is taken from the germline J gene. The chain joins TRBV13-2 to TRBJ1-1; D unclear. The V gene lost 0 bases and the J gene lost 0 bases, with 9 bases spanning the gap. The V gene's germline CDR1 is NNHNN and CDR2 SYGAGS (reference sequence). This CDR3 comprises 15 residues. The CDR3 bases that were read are TGTGCCAGCGGTGATGCCCGCAGGTCAAACACA. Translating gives CASGDARRSNT. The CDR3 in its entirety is CASGDARRSNTEVFF.

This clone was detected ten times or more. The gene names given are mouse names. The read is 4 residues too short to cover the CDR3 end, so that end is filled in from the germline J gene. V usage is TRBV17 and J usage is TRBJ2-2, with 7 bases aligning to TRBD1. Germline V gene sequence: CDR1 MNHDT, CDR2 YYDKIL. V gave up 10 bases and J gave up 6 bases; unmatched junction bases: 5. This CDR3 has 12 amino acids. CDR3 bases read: TGTGCTATCCACAGGGGACCCGGG. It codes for CAIHRGPG. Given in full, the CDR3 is CAIHRGPGQLYF.